These T cell receptor beta chains were read from a single sample in a study of memory CD4+ T cells and cytomegalovirus serostatus. TCRdb's table, derived via immunoSEQ multiplex PCR, lists solely in-frame clones and lacks some. The profile shows about 67,000 clones, around 76% of them singletons. The sample comprised memory CD4+ T cells from blood. These receptors came from an adult in good health and CMV-seropositive. Both conserved end residues are part of each CDR3.

v_gene	j_gene	CDR3aa
TRBV7-6	TRBJ2-3	CASSMHQTDTQYF
TRBV4-3	TRBJ2-3	CASSQVRGPSGSLDTQYF
TRBV19	TRBJ1-5	CASTIDRYSNQPQHF
TRBV6-5	TRBJ1-6	CASSSDRDPISPLHF
TRBV7-9	TRBJ1-1	CASKGTVNTEAFF
TRBV7-6	TRBJ2-1	CASSLLGSGTGRRYNEQFF
TRBV7-2	TRBJ2-7	CASSLKTGSEQYF
TRBV27	TRBJ1-2	CASTTSRTGGSYTF
TRBV2	TRBJ2-7	CASSESRVSGSSYEQYF
TRBV5-6	TRBJ2-1	CASSLGTSGYNEQFF
TRBV29-1	TRBJ2-3	CSVETGRRDTQYF
TRBV19	TRBJ2-2	CASSMVARGTGELFF
TRBV2	TRBJ1-2	CASSKANYGYTF
TRBV11-2	TRBJ2-1	CASSTYRDEYNEQFF
TRBV4-2	TRBJ2-1	CASSQESGLADYNEQFF
TRBV10-3	TRBJ2-3	CAIRGTGGSDTQYF
TRBV18	TRBJ1-1	CASSPPSSVETEAFF
TRBV6-5	TRBJ2-3	CASSYSRRGDTQYF
TRBV2	TRBJ2-1	CASSDVGQLEQFF
TRBV6-1	TRBJ2-7	CASTPTSGSYEQYF
TRBV28	TRBJ2-3	CASGQGGEMSTDTQYF
TRBV19	TRBJ2-1	CASWSGREPDNEQFF
TRBV9	TRBJ2-3	CASSVVQGGTDTQYF
TRBV23-1	TRBJ2-7	CASNPGTGGGEQYF
TRBV2	TRBJ2-1	CASSESPNEQFF
TRBV10-3	TRBJ2-5	CAITESGRKETQYF
TRBV4-1	TRBJ2-1	CASSGIRGLPRANEQFF
TRBV5-1	TRBJ2-3	CASSWRGGEDTQYF
TRBV6-1	TRBJ1-2	CASSDWARGGYTF
TRBV10-1	TRBJ2-1	CASSEGAGGYNEQFF
TRBV6-1	TRBJ1-2	CASSVSRGGYTF
TRBV19	TRBJ1-2	CASSIDQGLRYGYTF
TRBV6-5	TRBJ1-2	CASRGTDPNYGYTF
TRBV30	TRBJ1-3	CAWSVRGGTGGNTIYF
TRBV1	TRBJ1-6	CTSSHNSPLHF
TRBV29-1	TRBJ1-1	CSAHIGRERAFF
TRBV18	TRBJ1-1	CASSPPEQWKMNTEAFF
TRBV2	TRBJ2-3	CASRRGQDTQYF
TRBV21-1	TRBJ2-7	CASSKHPFCGESYEQYF
TRBV29-1	TRBJ1-2	CSVLLDGYTF
TRBV4-1	TRBJ1-2	CASSQVGLNANYGYTF
TRBV4-2	TRBJ1-1	CASSQEPRNSMAFF
TRBV13	TRBJ2-1	CASSLGQGLNNEQFF
TRBV5-7	TRBJ1-4	CASSFQAPATNEKLFF
TRBV10-3	TRBJ2-3	CAISESGSTADTQYF
TRBV28	TRBJ2-1	CASTSLAGGSDGGNEQFF
TRBV27	TRBJ2-7	CASSLKQSYEQYF
TRBV6-4	TRBJ2-1	CASSLSGGRGNEQFF
TRBV10-3	TRBJ1-4	CAISGGQGDEKLFF
TRBV6-6	TRBJ1-2	CASSYSTRAVYGYTF
TRBV2	TRBJ2-7	CANIAGDLSYEQYF
TRBV6-5	TRBJ2-7	CASSYKRVSEQYF
TRBV10-3	TRBJ1-5	CAISESGTDNQPQHF